This T cell receptor (beta chain) was recorded in a study of blood T cell repertoires in COVID-19. Per germline, CDR1 KGHDR and CDR2 SFDVKD. The CDR3 length is 16 residues. Unmatched junction bases numbered 12, after V lost 7 bases and J lost 4 bases. Sequencing was performed with immunoSEQ multiplex PCR; in TCRdb, only in-frame clones are kept and a portion is missing. The table lists approximately 440,000 clones, around 90% of them singletons, with 0.7% in the top ten. Everyone who took part was roughly 18 to 89 years old, and they came from about two dozen US areas. Cohort 3 donors counted as recovered after two negative PCRs, clearance, or resolved symptoms.

The sample comprised PBMCs or T cells enriched from blood (not recorded which). The sequence derives from a woman between 18 and 30 years old who had recovered from COVID-19. The genes are TRBV24-1 and TRBJ1-5; 7 bases match TRBD1. CDR3 amino acids: CATSSGGTPGNQPQHF. The CDR3 bases are TGTGCCACCAGCTCAGGGGGAACCCCTGGGAATCAGCCCCAGCATTTT.